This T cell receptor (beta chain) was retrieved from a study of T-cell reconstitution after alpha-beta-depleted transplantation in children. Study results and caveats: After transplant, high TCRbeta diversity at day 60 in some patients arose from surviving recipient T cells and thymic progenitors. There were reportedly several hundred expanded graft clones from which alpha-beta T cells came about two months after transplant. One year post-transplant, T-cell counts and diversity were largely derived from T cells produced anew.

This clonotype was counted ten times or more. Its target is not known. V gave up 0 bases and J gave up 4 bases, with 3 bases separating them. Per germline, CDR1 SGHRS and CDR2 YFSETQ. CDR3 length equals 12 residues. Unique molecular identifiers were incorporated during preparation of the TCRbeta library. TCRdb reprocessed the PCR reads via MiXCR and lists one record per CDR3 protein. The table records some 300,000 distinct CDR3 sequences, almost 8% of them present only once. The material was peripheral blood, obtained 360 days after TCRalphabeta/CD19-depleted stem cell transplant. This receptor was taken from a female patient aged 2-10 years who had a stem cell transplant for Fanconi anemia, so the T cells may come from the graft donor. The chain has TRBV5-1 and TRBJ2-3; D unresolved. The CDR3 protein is CASSLVSDTQYF. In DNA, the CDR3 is TGCGCCAGCAGCTTGGTCTCAGATACGCAGTATTTT.